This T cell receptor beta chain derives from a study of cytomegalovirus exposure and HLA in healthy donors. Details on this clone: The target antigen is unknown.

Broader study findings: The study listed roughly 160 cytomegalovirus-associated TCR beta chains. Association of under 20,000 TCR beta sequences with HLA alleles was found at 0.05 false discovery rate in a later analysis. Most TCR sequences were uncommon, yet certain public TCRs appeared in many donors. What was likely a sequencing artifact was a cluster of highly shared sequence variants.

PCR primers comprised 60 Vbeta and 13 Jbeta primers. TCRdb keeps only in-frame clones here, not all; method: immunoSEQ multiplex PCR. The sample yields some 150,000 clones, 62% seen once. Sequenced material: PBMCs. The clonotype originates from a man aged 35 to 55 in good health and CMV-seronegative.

The CDR3: CASSSRTGGTDTQYF. In nucleotides, the CDR3 is TGTGCCAGCAGCTCCCGGACAGGGGGAACAGATACGCAGTATTTT. The chain combines TRBV13 with TRBJ2-3, with 10 bases fitting TRBD1. The CDR3 sequence is 15 residues long. Germline CDR1 PRHDT, CDR2 FYEKMQ (reference sequence). After removal of 4 bases from V and 3 bases from J, the junction contained 4 bases not matched to a gene.